The clone carrying this TCR beta chain was recorded a few times. What it recognizes is unknown. This sample is part of a study of cytomegalovirus exposure and HLA in healthy donors. CDR3 length: 13 residues. J gave up 7 bases and V 4 bases, and 6 bases lay outside the gene matches. Germline loops: CDR1 LNHDA, CDR2 SQIVND (reference sequence). Study findings and constraints: Within the approximately 120 validation repertoires, first-cohort TCR clusters tended to co-occur, according to a later analysis.

Repertoires were generated with immunoSEQ multiplex PCR, while TCRdb's copy carries only in-frame clones and drops some. The top ten hold just under 3% of the sample, which has approximately 200,000 clones, around 88% seen once. The V call is TRBV19, the J call TRBJ1-2, with 7 bases identical to TRBD1. The sample consisted of PBMCs. This sequence originates from a woman between 18 and 29 years old in good health and CMV-seronegative. CDR3 loop: CASSTATGSGYTF. In DNA form, the CDR3 reads TGTGCCAGTAGTACCGCGACAGGGAGTGGCTACACCTTC. Full variable domain (rest looked up from reference TRBV19 and TRBJ1-2): DGGITQSPKYLFRKEGQNVTLSCEQNLNHDAMYWYRQDPGQGLRLIYYSQIVNDFQKGDIAEGYSVSREKKESFPLTVTSAQKNPTAFYLCASSTATGSGYTFGSGTRLTVV.